The 29 T cell receptor delta chains listed next were all sequenced from one sample in a study of gamma-delta chains in newborns, infants, children (dated by TCRdb to between 2017 and 2020). Sequenced using an Illumina MiSeq. The public reads were reprocessed by TCRdb using CATT, and rows of matching DNA were later combined. The sample table shows approximately 4,100 delta-chain clones, and 1.5% to 2% are seen once. About 9.3% of the sample rests with the top ten. What was sequenced was blood. The source is a child who was a newborn, infant or young child, either healthy, febrile or measles-vaccinated (not recorded which).

This clone has only a few counts. The junction does not match germline at one end; this may be a read error. The rearrangement links TRDV2 to TRDJ3; TRDD3 matches at 7 bases. CDR1 is GEAIGNYY, CDR2 EKD, per germline. The CDR3 length is 17 residues. CDR3 sequence: CACDVLGSSWDARQMFF. CDR3 DNA sequence: TGCGCCTGTGACGTACTGGGGAGCTCCTGGGACGCCCGACAGATGTTTTTC.

Remarks on this clone: This may arise from a read error, as a much more abundant clone is one base away. The V gene is TRDV2, the J gene TRDJ3; TRDD3 matches at 10 bases. This CDR3 has 20 residues. V shed 0 bases, J shed 0 bases, and the junction held 7 bases outside the gene matches. From germline, CDR1 is GEAIGNYY and CDR2 EKD. In DNA form, the CDR3 reads TGTGCCTGTGACACCGTACTGGGGGATCCCAGCTCCTGGGACACCCGACAGATGTTTTTC. Translation: CACDTVLGDPSSWDTRQMFF.

This clone occurred a few times. V gene TRDV2 combines with J gene TRDJ1, with 13 nucleotides matching TRDD3. Trimming took 0 bases from V and 0 from J; bases not matched to a gene: 3. The CDR3 loop spans 17 amino acids. CDR1 and CDR2 (germline): GEAIGNYY, EKD. The CDR3 DNA is TGTGCCTGTGACACCGTACTGGGGGATACGTACACCGATAAACTCATCTTT. Amino acid sequence: CACDTVLGDTYTDKLIF.

The chain is built from TRAV29/DV5 and TRDJ1; D gene unclear. The germline V gene encodes CDR1 NSMFDY and CDR2 ISSIKDK. This CDR3 spans 15 amino acids. Trimming stripped 0 bases from V and 0 bases from J, with 12 bases between. CDR3 loop: CAASAYLPYTDKLIF. The CDR3 DNA is TGTGCAGCAAGCGCGTATTTACCCTACACCGATAAACTCATCTTT.

In regard to this clone: This likely stems from a read error, as it lies one base from a far larger clone. The sample contains more than one DNA sequence encoding this CDR3. The CDR3 is CACDTGGYGSWDTRQMFF. CDR3 sequence (DNA): TGTGCTTGTGACACCGGGGGATATGGCTCCTGGGACACCCGACAGATGTTTTTC. The rearrangement links TRDV2 to TRDJ3, with TRDD3 identical over 8 bases. In germline, CDR1 is GEAIGNYY, CDR2 EKD. CDR3 length: 18 residues.

This clone rates as large. This sample also contains other DNA sequences that code for the same CDR3. This rearrangement joins TRDV2 to TRDJ2; tentatively, D is TRDD2 (7 bases). CDR1 is GEAIGNYY and CDR2 is EKD in the germline V gene. Trimming left V 2 bases short and J 2 bases short, with 20 bases between. The CDR3 length is 18 residues. The CDR3 nucleotides read TGTGCCTGTGACAACATTCCTACGTCTGGGGAATTGACAGCACAACTCTTCTTT. Protein product: CACDNIPTSGELTAQLFF.

In its sample, this clone was seen a few times. This may be a read error: a much more frequent sequence differs by one nucleotide. Other DNA sequences in the same sample also yield this CDR3. The chain uses TRDV2 and TRDJ1; TRDD3 agrees at 9 bases. The CDR3 is made up of 14 amino acids. CDR1 and CDR2 (germline): GEAIGNYY, EKD. The CDR3 region is CACDLLGDTDKLIF. The CDR3 nucleotides read TGTGCCTGTGACTTACTGGGGGACACCGATAAGCTCATCTTT.

Points on this clone: A far larger clone is a single base away, which makes a read error likely. The CDR3 sequence is CACDVLGDSSWGTRQMFF. Written as DNA, the CDR3 is TGTGCCTGTGACGTACTGGGGGATAGCTCCTGGGGCACCCGACAGATGTTTTTC. The gene calls are TRDV2 and TRDJ3, with 11 bases fitting TRDD3. The CDR3 totals 18 residues. Germline lookup yields CDR1 GEAIGNYY and CDR2 EKD.

Remarks on this clone: One end of the junction does not line up with germline, which may come from a read error. The genes are TRDV2 and TRDJ3, with TRDD3 matching over 12 bases. The CDR3 runs to 17 residues. Germline V gene data show CDR1 as GEAIGNYY and CDR2 as EKD. The CDR3 bases are TGTGCCGGTGACTTACTGGGGGATACCCGGGACACCCGACAGATGTTTTTC. Amino acids: CAGDLLGDTRDTRQMFF.

This clone was detected only a few times. The V call is TRDV2, the J call TRDJ1; 10 nucleotides line up with TRDD3. The CDR3 sequence is 14 residues long. V was pared by 0 bases and J by 6 bases, with 3 bases of the junction left unmatched. CDR1 is GEAIGNYY and CDR2 is EKD in the germline V gene. CDR3 DNA sequence: TGTGCCTGTGACACCGGGGGATACGCCAATAAACTCATCTTT. This sequence encodes CACDTGGYANKLIF.

The gene calls are TRDV2 and TRDJ3, with D perhaps being TRDD1 or TRDD3 (5 bases each). Germline CDR1 reads GEAIGNYY; CDR2 reads EKD. CDR3 length equals 18 residues. The germline V and J ends were trimmed by 0 bases and 0 bases, with 11 bases remaining between them. The CDR3 DNA sequence: TGTGCCTGTGACACCGTAAATACGCGCTCCTGGGACACCCGACAGATGTTTTTC. This codes for CACDTVNTRSWDTRQMFF.

In the case of this clone: Just one base apart from a much larger clone, this may be a read error. The rearrangement uses TRDV2 and TRDJ3, with TRDD3 identical over 7 bases. The CDR3 is made up of 19 amino acids. Germline V gives CDR1 GEAIGNYY, CDR2 EKD. CDR3: CACGTAGGPSSWDTRQMFF. CDR3 DNA: TGTGCCTGTGGCACCGCTGGGGGTCCGAGCTCCTGGGACACCCGACAGATGTTTTTC.

On this clone: This likely traces to a read error, being one base from a far larger clone. This chain joins TRDV2 and TRDJ3; TRDD3 agrees at 10 bases. CDR1 is GEAIGNYY and CDR2 is EKD in the germline V gene. The CDR3 extends over 18 amino acids. CDR3 nucleotides: TGTGCCCGTGACACCGCTGGGGGATACTCCTGGGACACCCGACAGATGTTTTTC. This sequence encodes CARDTAGGYSWDTRQMFF.

The sample holds a few counts of this clone. It differs at one base from a far larger clone, so likely a read error. This chain connects TRDV2 to TRDJ3, with D uncertain. V dropped 0 bases and J dropped 0 bases, with 14 bases sitting between them. Germline CDR1 and CDR2: GEAIGNYY and EKD. The length of the CDR3 is 19 residues. The CDR3 coding sequence is TGTGCCTGTGACACCGCTGAGGGTCCGAGCTCCTGGGACACCCGACAGATGTTTTTC. The encoded protein is CACDTAEGPSSWDTRQMFF.

This clone has more than one count but fewer than ten. The rearrangement joins TRDV1 to TRDJ1, with 9 bases identical to TRDD2. The V and J ends lost 4 bases and 0 bases, in that order; junction bases with no gene match: 12. The CDR3 length is 18 residues. In germline, CDR1 is TSWWSYY, CDR2 QGS. In nucleotides, the CDR3 is TGTGCTCTTGGGGGACCCCTTCCTTCCTACCGTTACACCGATAAACTCATCTTT. It yields the protein CALGGPLPSYRYTDKLIF.

With regard to this clone: At one boundary the junction diverges from the germline segment, which might be a read error. The rearrangement links TRDV2 to TRDJ3; 12 bases align to TRDD3. Germline CDR1 and CDR2: GEAIGNYY and EKD. The CDR3 spans 18 residues. CDR3 sequence reads: CACGILGDTSRDTRRMFF. The CDR3 nucleotides are TGTGCCTGTGGCATACTGGGGGATACTTCCAGGGACACCCGACGGATGTTTTTC.

The gene calls are TRDV2 and TRDJ1, with TRDD3 matching over 11 bases. CDR3 size: 13 residues. Germline V lookup: CDR1 GEAIGNYY, CDR2 EKD. J was trimmed by 7 bases and V by 3 bases; bases with no gene match: 3. The CDR3 spells CACDRGGYAKLIF. The DNA for the CDR3 is TGTGCCTGTGACCGTGGGGGATACGCTAAACTCATCTTT.

Comments on this clone: A read error may explain this, as a much larger clone is one base away. The chain has TRDV2 and TRDJ1; the match to TRDD3 covers 9 bases. The CDR3 has 15 residues. Germline-derived CDR1 and CDR2 are GEAIGNYY and EKD. The CDR3 sequence: CACDKLGDSTDELIF. In DNA form, the CDR3 reads TGTGCCTGTGATAAGCTGGGGGATTCAACCGATGAACTCATCTTT.

This clone was seen a handful of times. The chain links TRDV2 to TRDJ3; 8 nucleotides agree with TRDD3. The CDR3 has 18 amino acids. Per germline, CDR1 GEAIGNYY and CDR2 EKD. Trimming took 2 bases from V and 0 from J; bases not matched to a gene: 5. CDR3 amino acids: CACDILGGTSWDTRQMFF. In DNA, the CDR3 is TGTGCCTGTGACATACTGGGGGGTACCTCCTGGGACACCCGACAGATGTTTTTC.

Comments on this clone: One junction end disagrees with the germline gene, perhaps due to a read error. The identical CDR3 is also encoded by other nucleotide sequences in the sample. The rearrangement links TRDV2 to TRDJ3, with D perhaps given as TRDD1 or TRDD3 (5 bases each). Germline V CDR1 and CDR2: GEAIGNYY, EKD. The CDR3 length is 17 residues. The CDR3 DNA reads TGTGCCTGTGACACGCCCGATAGTACCTGGGACACCCGGCAGATGTTCTTC. This translates into CACDTPDSTWDTRQMFF.

There are a few counts of this clone. The sample has other DNA sequences that encode this CDR3 too. The chain uses TRDV2 and TRDJ3; D is perhaps TRDD3 (6 bases). Germline V lookup: CDR1 GEAIGNYY, CDR2 EKD. This CDR3 contains 18 residues. The V and J ends lost 0 bases and 0 bases respectively, with 11 bases between them. In DNA, the CDR3 is TGTGCCTGTGACACCGTGGGGGGAAGCTCCTGGGACACCCGACAGATGTTTTTC. This codes for CACDTVGGSSWDTRQMFF.

This clone has only a few counts. This sequence joins TRDV1 and TRDJ1, with D possibly being TRDD2 or TRDD3 (6 bases each). This CDR3 comprises 20 residues. V was pared by 2 bases and J by 0 bases, with 25 bases between. CDR1 and CDR2 (germline): TSWWSYY, QGS. The CDR3 protein is CALGEDPTRGTQDNTDKLIF. CDR3 DNA: TGTGCTCTTGGGGAAGATCCTACGAGGGGGACCCAAGATAACACCGATAAACTCATCTTT.

By frequency in the sample, this clone is large. Other nucleotide sequences in the sample specify the same CDR3. The J gene is TRDJ2, the V gene TRDV2, with TRDD3 matching over 10 bases. Trimming cost V 2 bases and J 0 bases; bases outside gene matches: 5. Looked up from germline, CDR1 is GEAIGNYY and CDR2 is EKD. The CDR3 has 17 amino acids. The DNA of the CDR3 is TGTGCCTGTGACAAATTGGGGGATACACCTTTGACAGCACAACTCTTCTTT. This encodes CACDKLGDTPLTAQLFF.

By frequency in the sample, this clone is large (0.1 to 1%). The CDR3 sequence: CALGEWFNWGPTAQLFF. CDR3 coding DNA: TGTGCTCTTGGGGAATGGTTCAACTGGGGGCCGACAGCACAACTCTTCTTT. The chain joins TRDV1 to TRDJ2; TRDD3 matches 8 bases. Germline V gene sequence: CDR1 TSWWSYY, CDR2 QGS. V was pared by 2 bases and J by 4 bases, with 9 bases of the junction left unmatched. The CDR3 is 17 residues long.

By share, this clone ranks as medium-sized. V gene TRDV2 combines with J gene TRDJ2; D is perhaps TRDD3 (6 bases). The CDR3 is made up of 18 amino acids. The ends were cut back, 0 bases at V and 0 bases at J, with 16 bases in the middle. Germline V CDR1 and CDR2: GEAIGNYY, EKD. CDR3 coding DNA: TGTGCCTGTGACACCTGGGGGTTGTACCCCGCTTTGACAGCACAACTCTTCTTT. Its translation: CACDTWGLYPALTAQLFF.

This clone ranks as large. At the DNA level, this CDR3 is encoded by other sequences in the same sample as well. The V call is TRDV2, the J call TRDJ3, with no clear D. Germline V gene sequence: CDR1 GEAIGNYY, CDR2 EKD. Trimming removed 3 bases from V and 0 bases from J, with 8 bases in between. This CDR3 is 16 amino acids long. DNA of the CDR3: TGTGCCTGTGACTCAATGAGCTCCTGGGACACCCGACAGATGTTTTTC. Its protein product is CACDSMSSWDTRQMFF.

The rearrangement uses TRDV2 and TRDJ3, with 11 bases lining up with TRDD3. The CDR3 extends over 19 amino acids. V gave up 3 bases and J gave up 0 bases; unmatched junction bases: 6. Germline-derived CDR1 and CDR2 are GEAIGNYY and EKD. CDR3 nucleotide sequence: TGTGCCTGTGACGTATTACTGGGGGATAGCTCCTGGGACACCCGACAGATGTTTTTC. It translates to CACDVLLGDSSWDTRQMFF.

Comments on this clone: This may be a read error, as it is one base from a much larger clone. Other DNA sequences of this sample code for an identical CDR3. This chain uses TRDV2 with TRDJ3; 7 bases align to TRDD3. Germline loops: CDR1 GEAIGNYY, CDR2 EKD. The CDR3 has 18 residues. The CDR3 is CACDILGSSSWDTRQMFF. In nucleotides, the CDR3 is TGTGCCTGTGACATACTGGGGTCGAGCTCCTGGGACACCCGACAGATGTTTTTT.

There are a few counts of this clone. The chain employs TRDV3 and TRDJ1; the match to TRDD3 covers 10 bases. The CDR3 covers 14 residues. V shed 3 bases and J 1 base; nucleotides not matched to a gene: 5. Germline V CDR1 and CDR2: TVYSNPD, GDNSRS (reference sequence). The CDR3 here is CAFPLGDLTDKLIF. CDR3 coding DNA: TGTGCCTTCCCACTGGGGGATCTCACCGATAAACTCATCTTT.